This T cell receptor beta chain is from a study of blood T cells in healthy people across ages. Using a J-beta primer mix together with a sample-barcoded 5' primer, a second PCR was run for roughly 6 to 12 cycles. TCRdb re-analysed the 5' RACE reads in MiXCR, keeping a single row per CDR3 protein. Of about 830,000 distinct CDR3 sequences listed, about 59% are singletons. The CDR3 is 15 residues long. CDR1 is SGHAT, CDR2 FQNNGV, per germline. V lost 1 base, J lost 8 bases, and 17 bases lay in between. Sequencing was done on a sample of blood. The rearrangement uses TRBV11-2 and TRBJ1-2, with a weak D call TRBD1 (5 bases). The origin of this receptor is a man between 25 and 39 years old in good health. The CDR3 protein is CASSLVSGGGRGYTF. The DNA of the CDR3 is TGTGCCAGCAGCTTAGTTTCCGGGGGGGGAAGAGGCTACACCTTC.